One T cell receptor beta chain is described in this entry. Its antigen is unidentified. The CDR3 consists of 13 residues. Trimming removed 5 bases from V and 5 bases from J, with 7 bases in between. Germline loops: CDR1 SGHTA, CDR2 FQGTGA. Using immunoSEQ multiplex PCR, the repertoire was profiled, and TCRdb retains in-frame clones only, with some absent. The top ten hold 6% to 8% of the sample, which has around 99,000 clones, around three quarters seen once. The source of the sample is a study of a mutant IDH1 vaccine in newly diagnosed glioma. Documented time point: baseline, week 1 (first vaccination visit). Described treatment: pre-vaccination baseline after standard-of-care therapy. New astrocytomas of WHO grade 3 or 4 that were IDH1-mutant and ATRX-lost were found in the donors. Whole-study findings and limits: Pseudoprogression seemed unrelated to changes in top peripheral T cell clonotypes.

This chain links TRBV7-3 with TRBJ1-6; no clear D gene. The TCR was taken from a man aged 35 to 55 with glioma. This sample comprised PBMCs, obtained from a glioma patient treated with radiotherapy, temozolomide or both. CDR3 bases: TGTGCCAGCAGCCCCCACAATAATTCACCCCTCCACTTT. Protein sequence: CASSPHNNSPLHF.